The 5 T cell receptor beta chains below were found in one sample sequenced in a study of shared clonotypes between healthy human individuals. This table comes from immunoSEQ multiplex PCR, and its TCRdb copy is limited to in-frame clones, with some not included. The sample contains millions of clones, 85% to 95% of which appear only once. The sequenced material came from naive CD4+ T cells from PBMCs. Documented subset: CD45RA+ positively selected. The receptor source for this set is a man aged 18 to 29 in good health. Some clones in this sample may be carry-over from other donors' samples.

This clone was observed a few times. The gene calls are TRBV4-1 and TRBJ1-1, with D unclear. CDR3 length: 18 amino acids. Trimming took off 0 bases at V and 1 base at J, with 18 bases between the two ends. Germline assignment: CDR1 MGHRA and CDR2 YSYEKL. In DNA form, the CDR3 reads TGCGCCAGCAGCCAAGATCTATGGAGGGCGGTAACGAACACTGAAGCTTTCTTT. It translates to CASSQDLWRAVTNTEAFF.

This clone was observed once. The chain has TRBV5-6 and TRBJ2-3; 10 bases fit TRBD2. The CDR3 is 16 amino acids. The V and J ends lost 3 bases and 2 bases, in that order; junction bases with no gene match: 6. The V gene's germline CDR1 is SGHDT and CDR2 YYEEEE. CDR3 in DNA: TGTGCCAGCAGCTACCGGACTAGCGGTAACACAGATACGCAGTATTTT. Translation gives CASSYRTSGNTDTQYF.

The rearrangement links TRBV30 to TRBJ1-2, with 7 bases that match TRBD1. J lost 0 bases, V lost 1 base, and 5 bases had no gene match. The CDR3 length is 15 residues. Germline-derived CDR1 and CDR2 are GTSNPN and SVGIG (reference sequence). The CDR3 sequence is CAWSAPGQSNYGYTF. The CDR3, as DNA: TGTGCCTGGAGTGCCCCGGGACAGTCTAACTATGGCTACACCTTC.

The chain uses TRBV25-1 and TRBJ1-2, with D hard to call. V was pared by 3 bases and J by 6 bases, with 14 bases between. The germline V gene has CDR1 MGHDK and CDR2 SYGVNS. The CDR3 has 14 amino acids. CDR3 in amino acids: CASSDLSGRDGYTF. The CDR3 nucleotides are TGTGCCAGCAGTGACTTATCCGGACGGGATGGCTACACCTTC.

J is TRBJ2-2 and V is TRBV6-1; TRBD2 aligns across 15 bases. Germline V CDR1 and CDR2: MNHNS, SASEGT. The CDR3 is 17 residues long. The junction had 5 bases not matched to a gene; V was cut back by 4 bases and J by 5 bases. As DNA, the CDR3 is TGTGCCAGCAGTGCGCGGACTAGCGGGAGGGGGACCGGGGAGCTGTTTTTT. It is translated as CASSARTSGRGTGELFF.